These 18 T cell receptor beta chains were sequenced from one sample in a study of blood T cell repertoires in COVID-19. The assay was immunoSEQ multiplex PCR, and TCRdb's table has in-frame clones only and misses some. The data hold 450,000 to 500,000 clones, with 70% to 90% observed a single time. The sample comprised peripheral blood. Receptor source: a human donor in a cohort sampled during active COVID-19.

V and J are TRBV6-5 and TRBJ2-5, with TRBD2 matching over 12 bases. The CDR3 runs 13 residues. V was clipped by 8 bases and J by 5 bases; unmatched bases: 3. Germline CDR1 reads MNHEY; CDR2 reads SVGAGI. The CDR3 nucleotides read TGTGCCAGCGTGACTAGCGGGAGTGAGACCCAGTACTTC. Translation gives CASVTSGSETQYF.

This sequence joins TRBV12-2 and TRBJ1-5; the table names TRBD1, a call not compared with the DNA. TRBV12-2 is classified as a pseudogene. The CDR3 extends over 17 amino acids. The chain's CDR3 is CASRLPGTGDSNQPQHF. CDR3 coding DNA: TGTGCAAGTCGCTTACCAGGGACAGGGGATAGCAATCAGCCCCAGCATTTT.

The rearrangement joins TRBV15 to TRBJ2-5, with D unresolved. V lost 5 bases and J lost 5, with 21 bases in between. The CDR3 has 16 amino acids. Per germline, CDR1 LNHNV and CDR2 YYDKDF (reference sequence). For the CDR3, the DNA is TGTGCCACCAGCGCCTTGGTAGCCGACGACGGGGAGACCCAGTACTTC. The encoded protein is CATSALVADDGETQYF.

The chain couples TRBV7-2 to TRBJ1-1; possibly TRBD1 for D (5 bases). V lost 6 bases, J lost 3 bases, and 17 bases lay in between. The CDR3 covers 15 residues. Germline values: CDR1 SGHTA, CDR2 FQGNSA. CDR3 sequence reads: CASSLRWGSDTEAFF. The CDR3 coding sequence is TGTGCCAGCAGTCTCAGGTGGGGCAGTGACACTGAAGCTTTCTTT.

A single count supports this clone. The rearrangement joins TRBV6-2 or TRBV6-3 to TRBJ2-1, with 13 nucleotides matching TRBD2. The CDR3 is made up of 16 amino acids. J gave up 4 bases and V 4 bases, and 4 bases lay outside the gene matches. CDR1 and CDR2 (germline): MNHEY, SVGEGT. This CDR3 is CASSSRTSGSYNEQFF. The CDR3 nucleotides read TGTGCCAGCAGTTCGAGGACTAGCGGGAGTTACAATGAGCAGTTCTTC.

V gene TRBV28 combines with J gene TRBJ2-5; perhaps TRBD2 as D (5 bases). Germline V gene sequence: CDR1 MDHEN, CDR2 SYDVKM. V was trimmed by 2 bases and J by 4 bases, leaving 11 bases between them. The CDR3 has 14 amino acids. The CDR3: CASSLPGYGETQYF. The CDR3 DNA follows: TGTGCCAGCAGTTTACCGGGGTACGGAGAGACCCAGTACTTC. The whole variable domain, remainder taken from reference TRBV28 and TRBJ2-5, is DVKVTQSSRYLVKRTGEKVFLECVQDMDHENMFWYRQDPGLGLRLIYFSYDVKMKEKGDIPEGYSVSREKKERFSLILESASTNQTSMYLCASSLPGYGETQYFGPGTRLLVL.

Only one count was recorded for this clone. This sequence joins TRBV28 and TRBJ2-2; tentatively, D is TRBD2 (6 bases). Germline V gene data show CDR1 as MDHEN and CDR2 as SYDVKM. The germline V and J ends were trimmed by 11 bases and 7 bases, with 17 bases remaining between them. This CDR3 comprises 13 residues. The DNA for the CDR3 is TGTGCCCTTGGTGCTAGCGTAGGCGGGGAGCTGTTTTTT. Its protein is CALGASVGGELFF.

The CDR3: CASSLDRVGTEAFF. As DNA, the CDR3 is TGCGCCAGCAGCTTAGACAGGGTGGGGACTGAAGCTTTCTTT. The chain employs TRBV5-1 and TRBJ1-1; 7 positions match TRBD1. V lost 2 bases, J lost 5 bases, and 6 bases stayed unmatched. Germline CDR1 reads SGHRS; CDR2 reads YFSETQ. The CDR3 spans 14 residues.

This chain links TRBV11-3 with TRBJ2-5; possibly TRBD2 for D (5 bases). The CDR3 is 16 amino acids. V lost 5 bases, J lost 5 bases, and 21 bases lay in between. Germline V CDR1 and CDR2: SGHNT, YENEEA. In nucleotides, the CDR3 is TGTGCCAGCAGCCCTCAGGCGGGTGGGGTTGGTGAGACCCAGTACTTC. Translation gives CASSPQAGGVGETQYF.

The chain links TRBV5-4 to TRBJ2-3; 10 bases align to TRBD1. J was trimmed by 6 bases and V by 4 bases; bases with no gene match: 5. Germline CDR1 reads SGHNT; CDR2 reads YYREEE (reference sequence). The CDR3 covers 14 residues. DNA for the CDR3: TGTGCCAGCAGCGGGACAGGGGAATTTGATACGCAGTATTTT. Translated: CASSGTGEFDTQYF.

The chain employs TRBV4-2 and TRBJ2-3, with D possibly being TRBD2 (5 bases). The germline V and J ends were trimmed by 0 bases and 0 bases, with 13 bases remaining between them. The CDR3 spans 17 residues. CDR1 and CDR2 (germline): LGHNA, YNFKEQ. In DNA, the CDR3 is TGTGCCAGCAGCCAAGATCGAGACTATCTTAGCACAGATACGCAGTATTTT. Protein: CASSQDRDYLSTDTQYF.

The rearrangement joins TRBV3-1 (or the pseudogene TRBV3-2) to TRBJ2-1, with TRBD2 matching 8 bases. CDR3 size: 18 residues. With 7 bases clipped from V and 0 bases from J, the junction kept 14 bases outside the gene matches. The germline CDR1 and CDR2 sequences are LGHDT and YNNKEL (reference sequence). The CDR3 region has the DNA TGTGCCAGCAAAGGGGGGTCTAGCGGGCCCAGCTCCTACAATGAGCAGTTCTTC. Its translation is CASKGGSSGPSSYNEQFF.

This chain uses TRBV21-1 with TRBJ1-1; TRBD1 reflects the table's D call only, with no check against the DNA. TRBV21-1 is classified as a pseudogene. This CDR3 spans 15 amino acids. CDR3 DNA: TGTGCCAGCAGCTGGCCGGGACAGGGGAACACTGAAGCTTTCTTT. The encoded protein is CASSWPGQGNTEAFF.

The chain joins TRBV19 to TRBJ1-1; D perhaps matches TRBD1 (5 bases). This CDR3 region has 12 residues. Germline loops: CDR1 LNHDA, CDR2 SQIVND (reference sequence). Trimming cost V 6 bases and J 5 bases, with 10 bases left between them. This CDR3 reads CASRPGRTEAFF. The CDR3 DNA reads as TGTGCCAGTAGACCAGGGCGGACTGAAGCTTTCTTT.

The V gene is TRBV12-3 or TRBV12-4, the J gene TRBJ2-5, with D perhaps matching TRBD2 (6 bases). CDR3 size: 12 residues. The V end lost 7 bases, the J end lost 5 bases, and 11 bases lay between the germline ends. CDR3 DNA sequence: TGTGCCAGCATAGGGGCGGGGGAGACCCAGTACTTC. Protein: CASIGAGETQYF.

The chain is built from TRBV19 and TRBJ2-5, with 12 nucleotides matching TRBD2. The germline gives CDR1 LNHDA, CDR2 SQIVND (reference sequence). The ends lost 3 bases at V and 2 bases at J; junction bases unmatched: 10. The CDR3 spans 18 residues. The CDR3 coding sequence is TGTGCCAGTAGTATTGGGGGACTAGCGGGCGTTAATCAAGAGACCCAGTACTTC. This codes for CASSIGGLAGVNQETQYF.

The genes are TRBV5-4 and TRBJ1-2; a possible D gene is TRBD1 (5 bases). The germline V and J ends were trimmed by 0 bases and 0 bases, with 12 bases remaining between them. The germline V gene encodes CDR1 SGHNT and CDR2 YYREEE (reference sequence). The CDR3 extends over 16 amino acids. DNA of the CDR3: TGTGCCAGCAGCTTGGGAGGGACTCCAGCTAACTATGGCTACACCTTC. Its protein is CASSLGGTPANYGYTF. Variable domain in full (rest from reference TRBV5-4 and TRBJ1-2): ETGVTQSPTHLIKTRGQQVTLRCSSQSGHNTVSWYQQALGQGPQFIFQYYREEENGRGNFPPRFSGLQFPNYSSELNVNALELDDSALYLCASSLGGTPANYGYTFGSGTRLTVV.

Only one count was recorded for this clone. The V gene is TRBV10-1, the J gene TRBJ1-3; D may be TRBD1 (6 bases). Germline V gives CDR1 WNHNN, CDR2 SYGVQD (reference sequence). The CDR3 is 17 amino acids. Trimming took 2 bases from V and 2 from J, leaving 16 bases between them. Here the CDR3 DNA reads TGCGCCAGCAGTGAGGTAACAGGGTCGGAAACTGGAAACACCATATATTTT. Translation gives CASSEVTGSETGNTIYF.